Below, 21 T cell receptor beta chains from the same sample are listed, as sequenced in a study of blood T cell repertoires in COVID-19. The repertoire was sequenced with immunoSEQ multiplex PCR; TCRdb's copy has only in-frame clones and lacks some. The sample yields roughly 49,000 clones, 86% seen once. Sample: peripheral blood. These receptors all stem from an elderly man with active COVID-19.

The CDR3 is CASSERALATDTQYF. CDR3 nucleotides: TGCGCCAGCAGTGAGAGGGCCCTAGCAACAGATACGCAGTATTTT. The chain combines TRBV10-1 with TRBJ2-3, with D possibly matching TRBD2 (5 bases). Germline V gene sequence: CDR1 WNHNN, CDR2 SYGVQD (reference sequence). There are 15 residues in the CDR3. V lost 2 bases, J lost 3 bases, and 12 bases lay in between.

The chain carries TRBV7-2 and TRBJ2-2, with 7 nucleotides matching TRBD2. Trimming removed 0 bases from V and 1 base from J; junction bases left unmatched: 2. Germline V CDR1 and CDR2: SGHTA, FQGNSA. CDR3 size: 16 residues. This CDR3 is CASSLAPSGNTGELFF. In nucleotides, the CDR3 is TGTGCCAGCAGCTTAGCGCCTAGCGGGAACACCGGGGAGCTGTTTTTT.

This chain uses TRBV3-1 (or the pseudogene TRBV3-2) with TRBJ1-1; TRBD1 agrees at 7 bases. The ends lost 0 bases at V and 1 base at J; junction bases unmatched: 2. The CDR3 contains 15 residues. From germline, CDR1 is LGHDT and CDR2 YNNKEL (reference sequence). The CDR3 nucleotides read TGTGCCAGCAGCCAAGAGACAGGGAGGAACACTGAAGCTTTCTTT. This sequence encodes CASSQETGRNTEAFF.

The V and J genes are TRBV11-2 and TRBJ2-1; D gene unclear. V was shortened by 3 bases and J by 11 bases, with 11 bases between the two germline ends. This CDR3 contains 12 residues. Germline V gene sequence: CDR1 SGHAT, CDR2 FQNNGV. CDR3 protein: CASSFADKQQFF. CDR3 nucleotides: TGTGCCAGCAGCTTTGCCGACAAGCAGCAGTTCTTC.

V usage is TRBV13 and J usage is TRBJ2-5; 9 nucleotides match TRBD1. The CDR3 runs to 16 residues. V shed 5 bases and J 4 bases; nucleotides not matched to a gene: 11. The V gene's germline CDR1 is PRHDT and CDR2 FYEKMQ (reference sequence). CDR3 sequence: CASSTRDRVDGETQYF. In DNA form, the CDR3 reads TGTGCCAGCAGCACACGGGACAGGGTTGATGGAGAGACCCAGTACTTC.

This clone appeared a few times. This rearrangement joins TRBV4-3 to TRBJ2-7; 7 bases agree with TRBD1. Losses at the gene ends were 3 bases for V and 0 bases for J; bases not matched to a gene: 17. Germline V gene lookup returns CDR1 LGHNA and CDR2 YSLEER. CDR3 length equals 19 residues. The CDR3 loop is CASSHLPGQPRIRSYEQYF. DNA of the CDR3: TGCGCCAGCAGCCACCTCCCGGGACAGCCTAGGATCCGCTCCTACGAGCAGTACTTC.

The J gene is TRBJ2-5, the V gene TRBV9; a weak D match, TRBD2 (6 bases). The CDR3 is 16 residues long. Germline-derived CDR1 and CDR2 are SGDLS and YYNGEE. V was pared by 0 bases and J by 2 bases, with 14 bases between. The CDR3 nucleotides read TGTGCCAGCAGCGTAGGGGGCGGGGCGGGGCAAGAGACCCAGTACTTC. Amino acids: CASSVGGGAGQETQYF.

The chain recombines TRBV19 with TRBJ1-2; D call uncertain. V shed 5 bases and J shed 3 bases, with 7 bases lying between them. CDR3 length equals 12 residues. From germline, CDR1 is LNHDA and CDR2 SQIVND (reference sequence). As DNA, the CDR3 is TGTGCCAGTAGTCCACATTACTATGGCTACACCTTC. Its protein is CASSPHYYGYTF.

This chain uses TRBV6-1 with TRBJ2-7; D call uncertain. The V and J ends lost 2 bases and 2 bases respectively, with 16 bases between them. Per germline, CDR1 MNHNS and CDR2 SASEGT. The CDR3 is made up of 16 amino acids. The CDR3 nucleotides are TGTGCCAGCAGTGAAAGAGGCGACGTCCCCACCTACGAGCAGTACTTC. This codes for CASSERGDVPTYEQYF.

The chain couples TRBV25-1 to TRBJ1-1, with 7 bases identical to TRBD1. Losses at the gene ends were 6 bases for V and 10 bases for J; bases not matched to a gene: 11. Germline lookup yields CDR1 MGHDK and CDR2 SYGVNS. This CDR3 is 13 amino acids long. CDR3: CASRQYSGTVAFF. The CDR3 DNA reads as TGTGCCAGCAGACAATACTCTGGGACAGTAGCTTTCTTT.

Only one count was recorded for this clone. CDR3 in amino acids: CASSLGASAGSYEQYF. Written as DNA, the CDR3 is TGTGCCAGCAGCTTAGGGGCGTCGGCAGGCTCCTACGAGCAGTACTTC. The chain links TRBV7-2 to TRBJ2-7; D is ambiguous. The length of the CDR3 is 16 residues. The V gene lost 1 base and the J gene lost 0 bases, with 13 bases spanning the gap. CDR1 is SGHTA, CDR2 FQGNSA, per germline.

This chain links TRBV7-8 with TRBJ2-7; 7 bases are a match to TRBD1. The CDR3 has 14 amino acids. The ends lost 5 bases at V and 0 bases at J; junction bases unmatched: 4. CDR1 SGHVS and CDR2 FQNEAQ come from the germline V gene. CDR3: CASSIGDSSYEQYF. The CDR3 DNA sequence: TGTGCCAGCAGCATAGGGGACAGCTCCTACGAGCAGTACTTC.

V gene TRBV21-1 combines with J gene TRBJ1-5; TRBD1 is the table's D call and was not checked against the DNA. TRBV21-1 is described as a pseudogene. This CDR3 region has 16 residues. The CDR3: CASSGIQGRLGQPQHF. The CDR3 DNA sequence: TGTGCCAGCAGCGGAATACAGGGTCGGTTGGGTCAGCCCCAGCATTTT.

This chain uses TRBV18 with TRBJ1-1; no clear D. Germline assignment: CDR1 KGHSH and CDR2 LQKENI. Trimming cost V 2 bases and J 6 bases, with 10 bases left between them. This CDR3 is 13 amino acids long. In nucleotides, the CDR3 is TGTGCCAGCTCACCAGGCGGGGTTGCTGAAGCTTTCTTT. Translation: CASSPGGVAEAFF.

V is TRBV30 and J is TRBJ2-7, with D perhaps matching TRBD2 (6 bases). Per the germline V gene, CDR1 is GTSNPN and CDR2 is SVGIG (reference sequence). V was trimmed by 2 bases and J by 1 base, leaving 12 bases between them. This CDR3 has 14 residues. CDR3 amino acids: CAWSKASVSYEQYF. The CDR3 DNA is TGTGCCTGGAGTAAGGCTAGCGTTTCCTACGAGCAGTACTTC.

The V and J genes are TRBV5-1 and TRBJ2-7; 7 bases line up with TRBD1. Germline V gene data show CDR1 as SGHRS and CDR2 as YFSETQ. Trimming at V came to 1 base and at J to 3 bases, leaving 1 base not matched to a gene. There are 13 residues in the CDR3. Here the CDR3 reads CASSLTGVYEQYF. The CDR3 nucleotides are TGCGCCAGCAGCTTGACAGGGGTCTACGAGCAGTACTTC.

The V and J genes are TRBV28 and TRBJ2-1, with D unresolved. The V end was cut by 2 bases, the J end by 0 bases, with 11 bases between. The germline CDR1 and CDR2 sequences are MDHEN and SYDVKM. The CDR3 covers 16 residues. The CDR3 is CASSLEAFYSYNEQFF. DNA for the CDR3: TGTGCCAGCAGTTTAGAAGCCTTTTACTCCTACAATGAGCAGTTCTTC.

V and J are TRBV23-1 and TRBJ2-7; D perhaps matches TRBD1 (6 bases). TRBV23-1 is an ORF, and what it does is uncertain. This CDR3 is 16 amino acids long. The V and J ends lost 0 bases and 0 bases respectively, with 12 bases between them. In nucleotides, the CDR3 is TGCGCCAGCAGTCAATCCCACGACAGGCACTCCTACGAGCAGTACTTC. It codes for CASSQSHDRHSYEQYF.

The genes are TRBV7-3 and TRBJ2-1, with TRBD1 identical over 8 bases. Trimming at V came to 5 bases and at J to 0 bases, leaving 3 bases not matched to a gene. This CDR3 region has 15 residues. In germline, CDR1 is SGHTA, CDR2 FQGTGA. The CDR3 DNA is TGTGCCAGCAGCGGGGGACAGGTCTCCTACAATGAGCAGTTCTTC. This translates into CASSGGQVSYNEQFF.

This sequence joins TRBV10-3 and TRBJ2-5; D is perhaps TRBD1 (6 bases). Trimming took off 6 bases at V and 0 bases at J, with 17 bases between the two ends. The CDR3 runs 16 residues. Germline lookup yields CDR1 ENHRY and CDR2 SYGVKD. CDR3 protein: CAIRDPGHPYQETQYF. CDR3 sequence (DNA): TGTGCCATCAGAGATCCGGGACACCCGTACCAAGAGACCCAGTACTTC.

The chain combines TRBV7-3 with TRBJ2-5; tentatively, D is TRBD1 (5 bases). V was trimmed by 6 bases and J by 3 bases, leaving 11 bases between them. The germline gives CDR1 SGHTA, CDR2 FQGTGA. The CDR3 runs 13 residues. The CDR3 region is CASSSNRKETQYF. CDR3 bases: TGTGCCAGCAGTTCCAACAGGAAAGAGACCCAGTACTTC.